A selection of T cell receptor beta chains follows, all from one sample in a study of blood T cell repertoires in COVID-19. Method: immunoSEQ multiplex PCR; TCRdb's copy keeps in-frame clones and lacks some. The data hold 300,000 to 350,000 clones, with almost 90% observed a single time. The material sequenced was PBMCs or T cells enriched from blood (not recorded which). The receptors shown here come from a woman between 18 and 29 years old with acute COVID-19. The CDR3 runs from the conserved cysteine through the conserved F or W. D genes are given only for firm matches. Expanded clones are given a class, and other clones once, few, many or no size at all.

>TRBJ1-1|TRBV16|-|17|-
TGTGCCAGCAGCCAATCGCCGCCCGGGGGAGGGAACACTGAAGCTTTCTTT
CASSQSPPGGGNTEAFF
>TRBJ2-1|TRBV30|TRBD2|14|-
TGTGCCTGGAGAAGAGCGGGAGATTACAATGAGCAGTTCTTC
CAWRRAGDYNEQFF
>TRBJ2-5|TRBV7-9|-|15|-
TGTGCCAGCAGCTTAGTAGCTAGCCTTCAAGAGACCCAGTACTTC
CASSLVASLQETQYF
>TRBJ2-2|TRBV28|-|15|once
TGTGCCAGCTACCATCACGGCAGGGACACCGGGGAGCTGTTTTTT
CASYHHGRDTGELFF
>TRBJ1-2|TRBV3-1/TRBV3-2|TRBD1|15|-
TGTGCCAGCAGCCATCAGCAGACAGGGGCCTATGGCTACACCTTC
CASSHQQTGAYGYTF
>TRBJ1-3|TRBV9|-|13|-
TGTGCCAGCAGCGTAGCGGGGAGAAACACCATATATTTT
CASSVAGRNTIYF
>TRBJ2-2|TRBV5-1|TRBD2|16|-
TGCGCCAGCAGCTTGGCCCTAGCGGGGTCCACCGGGGAGCTGTTTTTT
CASSLALAGSTGELFF
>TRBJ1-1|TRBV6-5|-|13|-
TGTGCCAGCAGTTACTCCTTGAACACTGAAGCTTTCTTT
CASSYSLNTEAFF
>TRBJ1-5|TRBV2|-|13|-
TGTGCCAGCAGGCCAGGGAGCAATCAGCCCCAGCATTTT
CASRPGSNQPQHF
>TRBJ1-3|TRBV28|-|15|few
TGTGCCAGCAGTCTTTCGAAGGGGCAGGGAAACACCATATATTTT
CASSLSKGQGNTIYF
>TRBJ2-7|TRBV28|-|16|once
TGTGCCAGCAGTTTAGATCTCGGACAGACCTATCAGGGGCAGTACTTC
CASSLDLGQTYQGQYF
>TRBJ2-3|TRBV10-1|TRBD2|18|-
TGCGCCAGCAGTGAAAGGACTAGCGGGAGCGTTGGGGCAGATACGCAGTATTTT
CASSERTSGSVGADTQYF
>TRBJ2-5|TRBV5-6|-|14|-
TGTGCCAGCAGCTTGGGTCTTGTAGAGGAGACCCAGTACTTC
CASSLGLVEETQYF
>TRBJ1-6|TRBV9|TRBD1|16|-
TGTGCCAGCAGCCCCTACCCACAGGGGGCTGATTCACCCCTCCACTTT
CASSPYPQGADSPLHF
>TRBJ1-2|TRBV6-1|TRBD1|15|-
TGTGCCAGCAGTGAACAGGGGGCAATTAACTATGGCTACACCTTC
CASSEQGAINYGYTF
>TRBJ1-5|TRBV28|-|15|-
TGTGCCACCGGTAGAGGCCTCAATAGCAATCAGCCCCAGCATTTT
CATGRGLNSNQPQHF
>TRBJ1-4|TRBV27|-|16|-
TGTGCCAGCAGTTTATCGATGGCAGGTGATAATGAAAAACTGTTTTTT
CASSLSMAGDNEKLFF
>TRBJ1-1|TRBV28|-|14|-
TGTGCCAGCAGTGCCGACGGGGGGAACACTGAAGCTTTCTTT
CASSADGGNTEAFF
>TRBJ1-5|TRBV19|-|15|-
TGTGCCAGTAGATACACATTTCATAGCAATCAGCCCCAGCATTTT
CASRYTFHSNQPQHF
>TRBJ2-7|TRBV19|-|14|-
TGTGCCAGTAGTCCCGACATTTCCCCCTACGAGCAGTACTTC
CASSPDISPYEQYF
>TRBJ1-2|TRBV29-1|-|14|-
TGCAGCGTCCTCATATCGATAGGGGTCTATGGCTACACCTTC
CSVLISIGVYGYTF
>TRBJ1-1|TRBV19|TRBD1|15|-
TGTGCCAGTAGTCTATCACGGACAGGGATTCTTGAAGCTTTCTTT
CASSLSRTGILEAFF
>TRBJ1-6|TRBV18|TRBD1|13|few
TGTGCCAGCTCACGGGACAGAAATTCACCCCTCCACTTT
CASSRDRNSPLHF
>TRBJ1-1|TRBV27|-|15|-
TGTGCCAGCAGTCCCAGGATAAGCCCCAACACTGAAGCTTTCTTT
CASSPRISPNTEAFF
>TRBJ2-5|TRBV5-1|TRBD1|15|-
TGCGCCAGCAGCGCAGGACAGGGTAGGGGGGAGACCCAGTACTTC
CASSAGQGRGETQYF
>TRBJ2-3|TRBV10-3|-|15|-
TGTGCCATCAGTGGGACACGTCTCAGCACAGATACGCAGTATTTT
CAISGTRLSTDTQYF
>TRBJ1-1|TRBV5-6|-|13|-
TGTGCCAGCAGCTTCACAGGTAAGGCTGAAGCTTTCTTT
CASSFTGKAEAFF
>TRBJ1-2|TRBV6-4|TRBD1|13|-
TGTGCCAGCAGTGCCCTCGGACAGGGGAGCTACACCTTC
CASSALGQGSYTF
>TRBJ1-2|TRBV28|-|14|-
TGTGCCAGCACTCCAGGATTAGCTAACTATGGCTACACCTTC
CASTPGLANYGYTF